This T cell receptor (beta chain) was profiled in a study of T cell repertoires in cytomegalovirus infection. TCRdb fed the reads into MiXCR, producing one record per CDR3 protein. Counted here are approximately 83,000 distinct CDR3 sequences, roughly a quarter occurring once; the ten biggest clones make up roughly 50%. In the case of this clonotype: Its antigen remains unknown.

General study findings and limits: HLA-C-restricted CMV-specific TCR beta clonotypes were dominant in the ex vivo response.

The CDR3 is 16 amino acids. CDR1 is SGHAT, CDR2 FQNNGV, per germline. V gave up 5 bases and J gave up 0 bases; unmatched junction bases: 9. This chain links TRBV11-2 with TRBJ2-5; 7 positions agree with TRBD1. This sequence was found in a human donor in good health (CMV status not recorded). Some clones in this sample may be carry-over from other donors' samples. Sequencing used CD8+ T cells from cultured PBMCs, obtained from culture after CMV antigen stimulation. CDR3 DNA sequence: TGTGCCAGCAGCCCTGACAGGGTTCTGTACCAAGAGACCCAGTACTTC. It specifies CASSPDRVLYQETQYF. The variable domain in full, with the rest retrieved from reference TRBV11-2 and TRBJ2-5, is EAGVAQSPRYKIIEKRQSVAFWCNPISGHATLYWYQQILGQGPKLLIQFQNNGVVDDSQLPKDRFSAERLKGVDSTLKIQPAKLEDSAVYLCASSPDRVLYQETQYFGPGTRLLVL.